One and the same sample provided the 24 T cell receptor beta chains below, sequenced in a study of cytomegalovirus exposure and HLA in healthy donors. The primer mix had 60 Vbeta and 13 Jbeta primers. Sequencing used immunoSEQ multiplex PCR; TCRdb keeps in-frame clones, though not all of them. In the table there are 200,000 to 250,000 clones, roughly three quarters of which are singletons. Sequencing was carried out using PBMCs. These receptor sequences come from a man aged 45 to 65 in good health and CMV-seronegative.

The chain links TRBV28 to TRBJ2-1; the match to TRBD2 covers 8 bases. Losses at the gene ends were 3 bases for V and 8 bases for J; bases not matched to a gene: 9. This CDR3 comprises 15 residues. Germline lookup yields CDR1 MDHEN and CDR2 SYDVKM. Written as DNA, the CDR3 is TGTGCCAGCAGTTTCGCTGAGACTAGCGACGATGAGCAGTTCTTC. Amino acids: CASSFAETSDDEQFF.

The chain links TRBV5-1 to TRBJ1-1, with D unresolved. The length of the CDR3 is 14 residues. Germline CDR1 is SGHRS and CDR2 is YFSETQ. The V gene lost 2 bases and the J gene lost 5 bases, with 13 bases spanning the gap. CDR3 protein: CASSFQTGGTEAFF. In DNA form, the CDR3 reads TGCGCCAGCAGCTTCCAGACGGGTGGTACTGAAGCTTTCTTT. Using reference TRBV5-1 and TRBJ1-1 for the parts outside the CDR3, the full variable domain is KAGVTQTPRYLIKTRGQQVTLSCSPISGHRSVSWYQQTPGQGLQFLFEYFSETQRNKGNFPGRFSGRQFSNSRSEMNVSTLELGDSALYLCASSFQTGGTEAFFGQGTRLTVV.

The rearrangement uses TRBV7-9 and TRBJ2-1; TRBD2 aligns across 9 bases. The CDR3 covers 19 residues. Germline CDR1 is SEHNR and CDR2 is FQNEAQ (reference sequence). The junction had 18 bases not matched to a gene; V was cut back by 2 bases and J by 7 bases. In DNA form, the CDR3 reads TGTGCCAGCAGCTTACAGACAGGATTAGCGGGAGTGTTGGGTAATGAGCAGTTCTTC. Its protein is CASSLQTGLAGVLGNEQFF.

The chain is built from TRBV5-6 and TRBJ1-3; TRBD1 agrees at 7 bases. Looked up from germline, CDR1 is SGHDT and CDR2 is YYEEEE. The CDR3 has 16 residues. The J segment lost 0 bases and the V segment lost 6 bases, leaving 9 bases of the junction unmatched. The CDR3: CASMYRGYVSGNTIYF. CDR3 nucleotides: TGTGCCAGCATGTACAGGGGATACGTCTCTGGAAACACCATATATTTT.

The chain carries TRBV4-1 and TRBJ2-7, with D maybe TRBD1 (6 bases). Trimming removed 0 bases from V and 1 base from J, with 10 bases in between. In germline, CDR1 is MGHRA, CDR2 YSYEKL. The CDR3 length is 15 residues. This chain's CDR3 is CASSQENRESYEQYF. The CDR3 DNA sequence: TGCGCCAGCAGCCAAGAGAACAGGGAGTCCTACGAGCAGTACTTC.

This clone was seen only once. Here the CDR3 reads CASSLVATGQPQHF. In DNA form, the CDR3 reads TGTGCCAGCAGCTTAGTGGCGACAGGTCAGCCCCAGCATTTT. V usage is TRBV7-9 and J usage is TRBJ1-5; D is perhaps TRBD1 (6 bases). The CDR3 covers 14 residues. The germline V gene encodes CDR1 SEHNR and CDR2 FQNEAQ (reference sequence). The V gene lost 1 base and the J gene lost 6 bases, with 10 bases spanning the gap.

V gene TRBV5-6 combines with J gene TRBJ1-1; tentative D call: TRBD1 (6 bases). CDR3 length: 14 residues. Trimming pared 5 bases from V and 0 bases from J, leaving 11 bases between. The germline gives CDR1 SGHDT, CDR2 YYEEEE. The CDR3 DNA reads as TGTGCCAGCAGGTACAGGGCTATGAACACTGAAGCTTTCTTT. It codes for CASRYRAMNTEAFF.

For this clone: Other DNA sequences in this specimen translate into the identical CDR3. This chain uses TRBV5-1 with TRBJ2-5, with a tentative D call TRBD2 (6 bases). CDR1 is SGHRS, CDR2 YFSETQ, per germline. The CDR3 covers 13 residues. V dropped 4 bases and J dropped 0 bases, with 7 bases sitting between them. The CDR3 here is CASSPGDQETQYF. CDR3 coding DNA: TGCGCCAGCAGCCCGGGAGACCAAGAGACCCAGTACTTC. Variable domain in full (rest from reference TRBV5-1 and TRBJ2-5): KAGVTQTPRYLIKTRGQQVTLSCSPISGHRSVSWYQQTPGQGLQFLFEYFSETQRNKGNFPGRFSGRQFSNSRSEMNVSTLELGDSALYLCASSPGDQETQYFGPGTRLLVL.

V gene TRBV28 combines with J gene TRBJ2-7, with D tentatively TRBD1 (5 bases). Germline V gene sequence: CDR1 MDHEN, CDR2 SYDVKM. Trimming left V 7 bases short and J 7 bases short, with 20 bases between. This CDR3 is built from 14 residues. The CDR3 bases are TGTGCCAGCACTCTAGGGGTAGCCGGTCGGGAGCAGTACTTC. As protein: CASTLGVAGREQYF.

This chain joins TRBV18 and TRBJ2-7, with 7 bases fitting TRBD1. Germline CDR1 is KGHSH and CDR2 is LQKENI. The CDR3 has 14 amino acids. Trimming at V came to 5 bases and at J to 2 bases, leaving 6 bases not matched to a gene. CDR3: CASSAGTATYEQYF. The CDR3 DNA sequence: TGTGCCAGCTCAGCCGGGACAGCTACCTACGAGCAGTACTTC.

This chain links TRBV6-5 with TRBJ2-7, with 9 bases fitting TRBD1. There are 14 residues in the CDR3. The V segment lost 4 bases and the J segment 5 bases; nucleotides outside the gene matches: 6. The germline gives CDR1 MNHEY, CDR2 SVGAGI. This CDR3 reads CASSWDRDMNEQYF. The CDR3 nucleotides are TGTGCCAGCAGTTGGGACAGGGATATGAACGAGCAGTACTTC.

In the case of this clone: One junction end disagrees with the germline gene, perhaps due to a read error. J is TRBJ2-6 and V is TRBV7-9, with D possibly TRBD1 on 5 matching bases. The CDR3 extends over 16 amino acids. Looked up from germline, CDR1 is SEHNR and CDR2 is FQNEAQ (reference sequence). The CDR3 DNA follows: TGTGCCAGCAGCTTAGGGACGGAGTCTGGGGCCAACGGCCTGACTTTC. The encoded protein is CASSLGTESGANGLTF. Full variable domain (outside the CDR3, taken from reference TRBV7-9 and TRBJ2-6): DTGVSQNPRHKITKRGQNVTFRCDPISEHNRLYWYRQTLGQGPEFLTYFQNEAQLEKSRLLSDRFSAERPKGSFSTLEIQRTEQGDSAMYLCASSLGTESGANGLTFGAGSRLTVL.

This chain links TRBV7-9 with TRBJ2-7; no firm D call. Germline V gene data show CDR1 as SEHNR and CDR2 as FQNEAQ (reference sequence). Trimming cost V 5 bases and J 3 bases, with 8 bases left between them. The CDR3 consists of 12 residues. CDR3 DNA: TGTGCCAGCAGCGCGTCCGGCTACGAGCAGTACTTC. As protein: CASSASGYEQYF.

This rearrangement joins TRBV5-6 to TRBJ2-3; D is perhaps TRBD2 (6 bases). Germline CDR1 and CDR2: SGHDT and YYEEEE. The length of the CDR3 is 13 residues. Between the trimmed V and J ends, which lost 3 bases and 2 bases, there was a span of 7 bases. CDR3 in DNA: TGTGCCAGCAGCTCGGACTACACAGATACGCAGTATTTT. Amino acids: CASSSDYTDTQYF.

Points on this clone: The same CDR3 is also encoded by other DNA sequences in this sample. The V gene is TRBV6-5, the J gene TRBJ1-1; a weak D match, TRBD1 (6 bases). The germline gives CDR1 MNHEY, CDR2 SVGAGI. CDR3 length: 11 amino acids. Trimming shortened V by 5 bases and J by 5 bases, and 6 bases separated the two germline ends. The CDR3 loop is CASSQGTEAFF. CDR3 nucleotide sequence: TGTGCCAGCAGTCAGGGGACTGAAGCTTTCTTT.

Comments on this clone: The junction differs from germline at one of its ends, possibly a read error. This chain links TRBV4-2 with TRBJ2-6; D perhaps matches TRBD2 (6 bases). Germline CDR1 is LGHNA and CDR2 is YNFKEQ. The CDR3 consists of 19 residues. For the CDR3, the DNA is TGTGCCAGCAGCCAAGATATTCCCGGGAGTCTGTCTGGGGCCAACGGCCTGACTTTC. It specifies CASSQDIPGSLSGANGLTF.

As concerns this clone: One end of the junction does not line up with germline, which may come from a read error. This sequence joins TRBV7-7 and TRBJ2-3; the D gene is possibly TRBD1 (5 bases). Germline CDR1 is SSHAT and CDR2 is FNYEAQ (reference sequence). This CDR3 spans 15 amino acids. In DNA form, the CDR3 reads TGTGCTAGCAGCCCTAGGCGCAGGGGCACAGATACGCAGTATTTT. Protein sequence: CASSPRRRGTDTQYF.

This clone has just one count. DNA for the CDR3: TGTGCCAGCTCACCAAGGGACACCCAGACATCCTACAATGAGCAGTTCTTC. Translated: CASSPRDTQTSYNEQFF. The rearrangement links TRBV18 to TRBJ2-1; weak D call: TRBD1 (6 bases). Germline CDR1 is KGHSH and CDR2 is LQKENI. The CDR3 is 17 residues long. Deletions cut 2 bases from V and 1 base from J, with 15 bases between.

The chain has TRBV30 and TRBJ2-2; 10 bases line up with TRBD2. With 2 bases clipped from V and 5 bases from J, the junction kept 14 bases outside the gene matches. Germline CDR1 is GTSNPN and CDR2 is SVGIG (reference sequence). CDR3 length: 18 amino acids. CDR3 nucleotide sequence: TGTGCCTGGAGTAAAAGGCTAGCGGGAGCCCCAAGGACCGGGGAGCTGTTTTTT. Translation: CAWSKRLAGAPRTGELFF.

The rearrangement links TRBV5-1 to TRBJ2-5; 8 bases agree with TRBD1. The V segment lost 4 bases and the J segment 5 bases; nucleotides outside the gene matches: 7. Germline V gene lookup returns CDR1 SGHRS and CDR2 YFSETQ. The CDR3 consists of 14 residues. This chain's CDR3 is CASSATGARETQYF. In DNA form, the CDR3 reads TGCGCCAGCAGCGCGACAGGGGCACGTGAGACCCAGTACTTC.

The CDR3 DNA follows: TGTGCCAGCAGTTACGGGACTAGCGGCGGGGAGCTGTTTTTT. As protein: CASSYGTSGGELFF. The J gene is TRBJ2-2, the V gene TRBV6-6; 11 bases are a match to TRBD2. Germline V gene sequence: CDR1 MNHNY, CDR2 SVGAGI (reference sequence). V shed 2 bases, J shed 7 bases, and the junction held 0 bases outside the gene matches. This CDR3 comprises 14 residues.

The chain couples TRBV6-4 to TRBJ2-3, with a possible D match to TRBD1 (7 bases). This CDR3 comprises 12 residues. Germline CDR1 MRHNA, CDR2 SNTAGT. V was shortened by 6 bases and J by 5 bases, with 9 bases between the two germline ends. The CDR3 loop is CASSQGGDTQYF. In DNA, the CDR3 is TGTGCCAGCAGCCAGGGGGGAGATACGCAGTATTTT.

In DNA, the CDR3 is TGTGCCATCAGAGGGCGGGGACAGGGGGCGCTGGAAACCGGGGAGCTGTTTTTT. Translation gives CAIRGRGQGALETGELFF. The rearrangement links TRBV10-3 to TRBJ2-2; 12 positions agree with TRBD1. Germline lookup yields CDR1 ENHRY and CDR2 SYGVKD. Losses at the gene ends were 6 bases for V and 5 bases for J; bases not matched to a gene: 13. The CDR3 is made up of 18 amino acids.

The chain uses TRBV28 and TRBJ2-5, with 10 bases matching TRBD2. V shed 2 bases and J 3 bases; nucleotides not matched to a gene: 0. Germline V CDR1 and CDR2: MDHEN, SYDVKM. The CDR3 is made up of 14 amino acids. CDR3: CASSLLAGEETQYF. DNA for the CDR3: TGTGCCAGCAGTTTACTAGCGGGAGAAGAGACCCAGTACTTC.